This T cell receptor beta chain was documented in a study of cytomegalovirus exposure and HLA in healthy donors. Study results and limitations: Cytomegalovirus status was reportedly diagnosed by the classifier with high sensitivity and specificity. Earlier findings revealed that most TCR beta V segments proved productive either about 87% or about 30% of the time. Most TCR sequences proved rare, with some public TCRs found in many donors.

Unrecorded immune exposure was likely among donors, who were nominally healthy when sampled. As to this clone: The antigen is unknown.

PCR used 60 Vbeta primers and 13 Jbeta primers. Clones were read by immunoSEQ multiplex PCR, and TCRdb kept only the in-frame ones, dropping some. The top ten clones hold roughly 1.6% of a sample with about 150,000 clones, roughly 79% of them seen once. The sequence derives from a man between 35 and 55 years old in good health and CMV-seronegative. Input material: PBMCs.

CDR3 protein: CASSLAGSGRTEAFF. CDR3 DNA sequence: TGTGCCAGCAGCTTGGCCGGGTCAGGGCGCACTGAAGCTTTCTTT. This sequence joins TRBV5-4 and TRBJ1-1; D may be TRBD1 (5 bases). CDR3 length: 15 amino acids. Trimming took 0 bases from V and 4 from J, leaving 13 bases between them. Germline V gene lookup returns CDR1 SGHNT and CDR2 YYREEE (reference sequence). Combining the CDR3 with reference TRBV5-4 and TRBJ1-1 gives the whole variable domain ETGVTQSPTHLIKTRGQQVTLRCSSQSGHNTVSWYQQALGQGPQFIFQYYREEENGRGNFPPRFSGLQFPNYSSELNVNALELDDSALYLCASSLAGSGRTEAFFGQGTRLTVV.